One and the same sample provided the 18 T cell receptor beta chains below, sequenced in a study of cytomegalovirus exposure and HLA in healthy donors (dated by TCRdb to between 2016 and 2019). Libraries were built with the immunoSEQ multiplex PCR assay. For the multiplex PCR, a mixture combining 60 forward primers for TCR Vbeta segments and 13 reverse primers for TCR Jbeta segments was used. TCRdb re-hosts the immuneACCESS table, in-frame sequences only. Its copies lack some clones; in the studies checked, an unresolved V gene accounts for under half of them, and the cause for the rest is not known. The sample table lists some 100,000 clones, 60% to 75% of them with a count of one. The ten largest clones take up approximately 14% of the sample. Sequencing was done on a sample of PBMCs. The receptors come from a woman in her seventies in good health and CMV-seropositive.

The gene calls are TRBV27 and TRBJ2-7, with 8 bases aligning to TRBD2. Trimming at V came to 6 bases and at J to 6 bases, leaving 7 bases not matched to a gene. The length of the CDR3 is 13 residues. Germline CDR1 and CDR2: MNHEY and SMNVEV (reference sequence). CDR3 DNA sequence: TGTGCCAGCAGCCTGACTAGCGCGCGCGAGCAGTACTTC. This gives the protein CASSLTSAREQYF.

A few counts support this clone. The rearrangement joins TRBV4-3 to TRBJ1-6, with TRBD1 matching 7 bases. This CDR3 has 15 amino acids. V was pared by 4 bases and J by 8 bases, with 8 bases of the junction left unmatched. The germline CDR1 and CDR2 sequences are LGHNA and YSLEER. The CDR3, as DNA: TGCGCCAGCAGCCCCCAGCAGGGGGAGGATTCACCCCTCCACTTT. Protein product: CASSPQQGEDSPLHF.

The chain combines TRBV2 with TRBJ1-5; the D is unclear. V gave up 4 bases and J gave up 5 bases, with 15 bases separating them. CDR3 length: 15 amino acids. Looked up from germline, CDR1 is SNHLY and CDR2 is FYNNEI. The CDR3 DNA reads TGTGCCAGCAGTGTCGGAGTCGCCTTGGATCAGCCCCAGCATTTT. Translated, it gives CASSVGVALDQPQHF.

The V call is TRBV7-9, the J call TRBJ2-1; 8 nucleotides align to TRBD2. This CDR3 region has 15 residues. V was clipped by 6 bases and J by 3 bases; unmatched bases: 7. CDR1 and CDR2 (germline): SEHNR, FQNEAQ (reference sequence). Here the CDR3 reads CASSPLAGIYNEQFF. CDR3 nucleotide sequence: TGTGCCAGCAGTCCTCTAGCGGGTATCTACAATGAGCAGTTCTTC. The variable domain in full, completed from reference TRBV7-9 and TRBJ2-1, reads DTGVSQNPRHKITKRGQNVTFRCDPISEHNRLYWYRQTLGQGPEFLTYFQNEAQLEKSRLLSDRFSAERPKGSFSTLEIQRTEQGDSAMYLCASSPLAGIYNEQFFGPGTRLTVL.

This chain connects TRBV5-1 to TRBJ2-5; 14 bases align to TRBD2. Germline CDR1 is SGHRS and CDR2 is YFSETQ. Losses at the gene ends were 0 bases for V and 2 bases for J; bases not matched to a gene: 9. CDR3 length: 19 residues. Here the CDR3 reads CASSLVGTSGGTRQETQYF. In nucleotides, the CDR3 is TGCGCCAGCAGCTTGGTCGGGACTAGCGGGGGAACAAGACAAGAGACCCAGTACTTC.

The V call is TRBV27, the J call TRBJ2-5; a weak D match, TRBD2 (5 bases). Germline values: CDR1 MNHEY, CDR2 SMNVEV (reference sequence). The CDR3 extends over 14 amino acids. V gave up 2 bases and J gave up 2 bases, with 9 bases separating them. The CDR3 DNA follows: TGTGCCAGCAGTTTAATCCCGGGGCAAGAGACCCAGTACTTC. It specifies CASSLIPGQETQYF.

The chain's CDR3 is CASSMSGTGVLEQYF. DNA for the CDR3: TGTGCCAGTAGTATGTCCGGGACAGGGGTCCTCGAGCAGTACTTC. This chain links TRBV19 with TRBJ2-7, with 10 bases aligning to TRBD1. Germline assignment: CDR1 LNHDA and CDR2 SQIVND (reference sequence). The V and J ends lost 3 bases and 6 bases, in that order; junction bases with no gene match: 8. The CDR3 spans 15 residues.

This clone has only a few counts. The genes are TRBV11-2 and TRBJ2-2; TRBD2 matches 13 bases. The ends lost 4 bases at V and 0 bases at J; junction bases unmatched: 8. The CDR3 covers 19 residues. CDR1 SGHAT and CDR2 FQNNGV come from the germline V gene. CDR3 amino acids: CASSSKGLAGVSNTGELFF. CDR3 DNA sequence: TGTGCCAGCAGCTCGAAAGGACTAGCGGGAGTATCGAACACCGGGGAGCTGTTTTTT.

The CDR3 reads CASSPLAGEETQYF. The CDR3 DNA reads TGTGCCAGCTCACCACTAGCGGGAGAAGAGACCCAGTACTTC. The chain uses TRBV18 and TRBJ2-5, with 9 bases fitting TRBD2. The CDR3 covers 14 residues. CDR1 and CDR2 from the germline V gene are KGHSH and LQKENI. The junction had 0 bases not matched to a gene; V was cut back by 1 base and J by 3 bases.

V usage is TRBV7-9 and J usage is TRBJ2-7; 7 bases line up with TRBD2. This CDR3 has 15 amino acids. Germline lookup yields CDR1 SEHNR and CDR2 FQNEAQ (reference sequence). V lost 4 bases and J lost 1; bases outside the gene matches: 7. This chain's CDR3 is CASSSGRLASYEQYF. The CDR3 region has the DNA TGTGCCAGCAGCTCGGGGCGACTAGCATCCTACGAGCAGTACTTC.

The chain carries TRBV19 and TRBJ1-1, with a weak D call TRBD1 (5 bases). The CDR3 runs to 15 residues. Trimming left V 5 bases short and J 3 bases short, with 16 bases between. The germline V gene has CDR1 LNHDA and CDR2 SQIVND (reference sequence). This CDR3 reads CASSPPTDRYTEAFF. The CDR3 DNA reads as TGTGCCAGTAGTCCGCCTACAGACAGATACACTGAAGCTTTCTTT.

This clone was found once. The chain couples TRBV5-1 to TRBJ1-3, with a tentative D call TRBD1 (6 bases). Trimming took off 4 bases at V and 0 bases at J, with 11 bases between the two ends. This CDR3 has 15 residues. Germline V gene sequence: CDR1 SGHRS, CDR2 YFSETQ. The CDR3: CASSQDSYSGNTIYF. The CDR3 nucleotides read TGCGCCAGCAGCCAGGACAGTTACTCTGGAAACACCATATATTTT.

This clone was picked up a small number of times. This chain connects TRBV5-4 to TRBJ1-1; unclear D gene. Between the trimmed V and J ends, which lost 5 bases and 3 bases, there was a span of 20 bases. The germline CDR1 and CDR2 sequences are SGHNT and YYREEE (reference sequence). The CDR3 sequence is 16 residues long. CDR3 in DNA: TGTGCCAGCAGTTCTGGAGGGTGGGTTGGGGACACTGAAGCTTTCTTT. Translation gives CASSSGGWVGDTEAFF. Full variable domain (missing parts from reference TRBV5-4 and TRBJ1-1): ETGVTQSPTHLIKTRGQQVTLRCSSQSGHNTVSWYQQALGQGPQFIFQYYREEENGRGNFPPRFSGLQFPNYSSELNVNALELDDSALYLCASSSGGWVGDTEAFFGQGTRLTVV.

This chain connects TRBV25-1 to TRBJ1-4; D perhaps matches TRBD1 (6 bases). Trimming removed 5 bases from V and 3 bases from J, with 13 bases in between. The CDR3 consists of 15 residues. Germline V gives CDR1 MGHDK, CDR2 SYGVNS. This chain's CDR3 is CASSTRQAPNEKLFF. The CDR3 nucleotides read TGTGCCAGCAGTACCCGACAGGCACCTAATGAAAAACTGTTTTTT.

This clone was recorded a few times. The chain recombines TRBV6-6 with TRBJ2-1; tentatively, D is TRBD2 (5 bases). V was clipped by 0 bases and J by 5 bases, with 8 bases between them. Germline V gives CDR1 MNHNY, CDR2 SVGAGI (reference sequence). The CDR3 has 14 residues. CDR3 residues: CASSYSDLHNEQFF. The CDR3, as DNA: TGTGCCAGCAGTTACTCGGACTTGCACAATGAGCAGTTCTTC.

The chain links TRBV6-5 to TRBJ1-6; 7 positions match TRBD1. V gave up 7 bases and J gave up 9 bases; unmatched junction bases: 3. The germline gives CDR1 MNHEY, CDR2 SVGAGI. The CDR3 runs 12 residues. CDR3 amino acids: CASTTGSSPLHF. The CDR3 region has the DNA TGTGCCAGCACGACAGGGTCTTCACCCCTCCACTTT.

The CDR3 loop reads CASSAQGNWADTQYF. In nucleotides, the CDR3 is TGTGCCAGCAGCGCACAGGGGAATTGGGCAGATACGCAGTATTTT. The chain recombines TRBV9 with TRBJ2-3, with 7 nucleotides matching TRBD1. Germline values: CDR1 SGDLS, CDR2 YYNGEE. The V and J ends lost 3 bases and 4 bases, in that order; junction bases with no gene match: 8. The CDR3 extends over 15 amino acids.

This rearrangement joins TRBV7-2 to TRBJ2-3, with 10 nucleotides matching TRBD2. V was clipped by 1 base and J by 7 bases; unmatched bases: 5. Per the germline V gene, CDR1 is SGHTA and CDR2 is FQGNSA. CDR3 size: 15 residues. DNA of the CDR3: TGTGCCAGCAGCTTAGGCCCTAGCGGGAGCTATACGCAGTATTTT. It is translated as CASSLGPSGSYTQYF.